These 18 T cell receptor beta chains share one sample of origin, sequenced in a study of early stage breast cancer tumors. This table comes from immunoSEQ multiplex PCR, and its TCRdb copy is limited to in-frame clones, with some not included. The sample consists of around 28,000 clones, 74% of them appearing once. Sequencing was performed on breast tumor tissue. The receptor set was obtained from a person younger than 45 with breast cancer.

In its sample, this clone was seen once. The chain is built from TRBV7-9 and TRBJ2-1; no definite D call. The V end lost 6 bases, the J end lost 2 bases, and 11 bases lay between the germline ends. Per germline, CDR1 SEHNR and CDR2 FQNEAQ (reference sequence). The CDR3 runs 14 residues. The CDR3 sequence: CASSLTPTYNEQFF. Here the CDR3 DNA reads TGTGCCAGCAGTCTAACCCCTACCTACAATGAGCAGTTCTTC.

This chain links TRBV5-1 with TRBJ1-2; D is possibly TRBD1 (5 bases). The CDR3 extends over 15 amino acids. Trimming stripped 0 bases from V and 3 bases from J, with 12 bases between. The V gene's germline CDR1 is SGHRS and CDR2 YFSETQ. The CDR3 loop is CASSLDSQGHYGYTF. The CDR3, as DNA: TGCGCCAGCAGCTTGGATTCGCAGGGCCACTATGGCTACACCTTC.

V gene TRBV27 combines with J gene TRBJ2-5; TRBD1 matches at 7 bases. Germline V lookup: CDR1 MNHEY, CDR2 SMNVEV (reference sequence). Trimming took 6 bases from V and 5 from J; bases not matched to a gene: 12. The CDR3 length is 15 residues. The CDR3 protein is CASSKGDRFSETQYF. Written as DNA, the CDR3 is TGTGCCAGCAGCAAAGGGGACAGATTCTCTGAGACCCAGTACTTC.

J is TRBJ2-1 and V is TRBV10-1; possibly TRBD1 for D (5 bases). Trimming removed 5 bases at V and 7 bases at J, with 15 bases between. This CDR3 region has 14 residues. Germline V gives CDR1 WNHNN, CDR2 SYGVQD (reference sequence). CDR3 region: CASSRDSGSNEQFF. The CDR3 bases are TGCGCCAGCAGTCGCGATTCAGGGTCGAATGAGCAGTTCTTC.

Judged by abundance, this clone is medium-sized. The rearrangement uses TRBV6-6 and TRBJ1-1; D gene uncertain. The CDR3 extends over 13 amino acids. Trimming shortened V by 0 bases and J by 5 bases, and 7 bases separated the two germline ends. CDR1 is MNHNY, CDR2 SVGAGI, per germline (reference sequence). Written as DNA, the CDR3 is TGTGCCAGCAGTTACTCCCAGAGTACTGAAGCTTTCTTT. Translating it yields CASSYSQSTEAFF.

The chain links TRBV5-6 to TRBJ2-5, with a weak D call TRBD2 (5 bases). CDR1 and CDR2 from the germline V gene are SGHDT and YYEEEE. Trimming pared 3 bases from V and 1 base from J, leaving 7 bases between. This CDR3 region has 13 residues. CDR3 in amino acids: CASSSGIQETQYF. CDR3 bases: TGTGCCAGCAGCTCCGGGATCCAAGAGACCCAGTACTTC.

V and J are TRBV18 and TRBJ2-1; unclear D gene. CDR1 is KGHSH and CDR2 is LQKENI in the germline V gene. The CDR3 runs 14 residues. V lost 2 bases and J 5 bases, leaving 10 bases between the germline ends. In nucleotides, the CDR3 is TGTGCCAGCTCACCAGGGAATTTTAACAATGAGCAGTTCTTC. It translates to CASSPGNFNNEQFF.

This chain uses TRBV10-1 with TRBJ2-3; D is possibly TRBD2 (6 bases). The CDR3 is 14 amino acids. Between the trimmed V and J ends, which lost 10 bases and 3 bases, there was a span of 17 bases. From germline, CDR1 is WNHNN and CDR2 SYGVQD (reference sequence). This chain's CDR3 is CATGRGKETDTQYF. CDR3 nucleotides: TGCGCCACAGGCCGCGGGAAGGAGACAGATACGCAGTATTTT.

This clone is deemed medium-sized. This chain links TRBV11-2 with TRBJ2-2; weak D call: TRBD1 (6 bases). The CDR3 has 14 residues. V lost 7 bases and J lost 0, with 9 bases in between. The V gene's germline CDR1 is SGHAT and CDR2 FQNNGV. The CDR3 loop is CASKGGSNTGELFF. CDR3 nucleotides: TGTGCCAGCAAAGGGGGATCGAACACCGGGGAGCTGTTTTTT.

V and J are TRBV9 and TRBJ2-7; 9 nucleotides match TRBD1. The CDR3 length is 14 residues. With V trimmed by 3 bases and J by 5 bases, 6 bases remained unmatched. CDR1 is SGDLS and CDR2 is YYNGEE in the germline V gene. The CDR3 is CASSGGQGFHEQYF. The CDR3 bases are TGTGCCAGCAGCGGAGGACAGGGGTTCCACGAGCAGTACTTC.

The chain is built from TRBV7-2 and TRBJ1-1; D uncertain. Germline V lookup: CDR1 SGHTA, CDR2 FQGNSA. The CDR3 is made up of 13 amino acids. The germline V and J ends were trimmed by 1 base and 5 bases, with 8 bases remaining between them. The CDR3 nucleotides read TGTGCCAGCAGCTTAGATCCCCGTACTGAAGCTTTCTTT. It translates to CASSLDPRTEAFF.

Sample share makes this clone medium-sized. The chain has TRBV18 and TRBJ2-7; no clear D gene. The CDR3 covers 12 residues. Trimming stripped 6 bases from V and 6 bases from J, with 12 bases between. Germline V gene lookup returns CDR1 KGHSH and CDR2 LQKENI. CDR3 in amino acids: CASSPTQIEQYF. In DNA, the CDR3 is TGTGCCAGCTCTCCTACCCAGATCGAGCAGTACTTC.

V gene TRBV13 combines with J gene TRBJ2-7; D uncertain. The ends were cut back, 1 base at V and 5 bases at J, with 12 bases in the middle. This CDR3 contains 14 residues. Germline V lookup: CDR1 PRHDT, CDR2 FYEKMQ (reference sequence). CDR3 residues: CASSLVGTFNEQYF. Here the CDR3 DNA reads TGTGCCAGCAGCTTAGTTGGAACCTTCAACGAGCAGTACTTC.

This chain connects TRBV2 to TRBJ2-2, with 7 bases matching TRBD2. Germline CDR1 SNHLY, CDR2 FYNNEI. The CDR3 spans 19 residues. V lost 7 bases, J lost 4 bases, and 21 bases stayed unmatched. The CDR3, as DNA: TGTGCCAGCAAAGTCCACCGGGACTACTCAGATAAAGGCACCGGGGAGCTGTTTTTT. Residues: CASKVHRDYSDKGTGELFF. The full variable domain, completed using reference TRBV2 and TRBJ2-2, is EPEVTQTPSHQVTQMGQEVILRCVPISNHLYFYWYRQILGQKVEFLVSFYNNEISEKSEIFDDQFSVERPDGSNFTLKIRSTKLEDSAMYFCASKVHRDYSDKGTGELFFGEGSRLTVL.

The chain links TRBV27 to TRBJ2-5, with D perhaps TRBD1 or TRBD2 (5 bases each). Trimming cost V 5 bases and J 4 bases, with 14 bases left between them. The CDR3 is 14 residues long. Germline CDR1 and CDR2: MNHEY and SMNVEV (reference sequence). The CDR3 spells CASSRAGTRETQYF. The CDR3 DNA is TGTGCCAGCAGTCGAGCAGGGACGCGAGAGACCCAGTACTTC.

The chain's CDR3 is CASTRTSGRAADTQYF. The CDR3 bases are TGTGCCAGTACCCGGACTAGCGGGAGGGCCGCAGATACGCAGTATTTT. The chain recombines TRBV19 with TRBJ2-3, with 15 bases aligning to TRBD2. The CDR3 has 16 amino acids. The junction had 6 bases not matched to a gene; V was cut back by 7 bases and J by 4 bases. Germline V gives CDR1 LNHDA, CDR2 SQIVND (reference sequence).

The genes are TRBV5-1 and TRBJ2-2, with TRBD2 matching 9 bases. The CDR3 covers 13 residues. Unmatched junction bases numbered 3, after V lost 5 bases and J lost 7 bases. The germline V gene has CDR1 SGHRS and CDR2 YFSETQ. The CDR3 nucleotides read TGCGCCAGCAGGATTAGCGGGAGCGGGGAGCTGTTTTTT. It yields the protein CASRISGSGELFF.

The table lists this clone with a few counts. This sample also contains other DNA sequences that code for the same CDR3. The chain links TRBV6-5 to TRBJ2-1; 9 bases align to TRBD1. This CDR3 comprises 16 residues. In germline, CDR1 is MNHEY, CDR2 SVGAGI. V trimming: 0 bases; J trimming: 2 bases; junction bases outside the gene matches: 2. As DNA, the CDR3 is TGTGCCAGCAGTTACTCTAACAGGGGGCCCTACAATGAGCAGTTCTTC. Amino acids: CASSYSNRGPYNEQFF.